The rows below give T cell receptor beta chains drawn from one sample of a study of control samples from healthy donors and cancer patients. Repertoires were generated with immunoSEQ multiplex PCR, while TCRdb's copy carries only in-frame clones and drops some. The table has under 70,000 clones, approximately 86% seen once; the top ten hold roughly 3.8%. The sample was blood. These receptors all stem from a man in his forties or fifties in good health. Each CDR3 is given with its conserved first and last residue. D genes are given only for firm matches. Expanded clones are given a class, and other clones once, few, many or no size at all.

TRBV9	TRBJ1-1	.	.	TGTGCCAGCAGCGTAACAGCCATGAACACTGAAGCTTTCTTT	CASSVTAMNTEAFF
TRBV18	TRBJ2-1	TRBD2	once	TGTGCCAGCTCACCGGGGGGGCTAGCGGGAGATAATGAGCAGTTCTTC	CASSPGGLAGDNEQFF
TRBV7-9	TRBJ1-3	.	.	TGTGCCAGCAGCTTAGCGCGGACAGCCCCAGGAAACACCATATATTTT	CASSLARTAPGNTIYF
TRBV6-5	TRBJ2-7	.	.	TGTGCCAGCAGTTATGGCAGTTTCTACGAGCAGTACTTC	CASSYGSFYEQYF
TRBV9	TRBJ1-3	.	.	TGTGCCAGCAGCCCGACGGCCTCTGGAAACACCATATATTTT	CASSPTASGNTIYF
TRBV6-1	TRBJ2-7	.	.	TGTGCCAGCAGTGATGGTTTTGGGGTCGAGCAGTACTTC	CASSDGFGVEQYF
TRBV4-1	TRBJ2-7	TRBD2	large	TGCGCCAGCAGTCAACTAGCGGGAGGGCCATGGGAGCAGTACTTC	CASSQLAGGPWEQYF
TRBV6-2/TRBV6-3	TRBJ2-3	.	medium-sized	TGTGCCAGCAGCCACCGGGACCGCACAGATACGCAGTATTTT	CASSHRDRTDTQYF
TRBV5-1	TRBJ2-1	.	.	TGCGCCAGCAGCTTTCAGGGGGAGGATGAGCAGTTCTTC	CASSFQGEDEQFF
TRBV6-9	TRBJ2-7	TRBD2	.	TGTGCCAGCAGTTATTTGAGTAGCGGGAGAACCTACGAGCAGTACTTC	CASSYLSSGRTYEQYF
TRBV6-2/TRBV6-3	TRBJ2-2	.	once	TGTGCCAGCAGCCACCCCGGGCTTAACACCGGGGAGCTGTTTTTT	CASSHPGLNTGELFF
TRBV3-1/TRBV3-2	TRBJ1-2	.	.	TGTGCCAGCAGCCTGTTGCCGACAATGGGCTATGGCTACACCTTC	CASSLLPTMGYGYTF
TRBV7-2	TRBJ2-4	.	.	TGTGCCAGCAGCTTAGTGGCCGACGGTAGGGACATTCAGTACTTC	CASSLVADGRDIQYF
TRBV5-1	TRBJ1-2	TRBD1	.	TGCGCCAGCAGCTTGGAAGGGGGCGGCTATGGCTACACCTTC	CASSLEGGGYGYTF
TRBV19	TRBJ2-1	TRBD2	once	TGTGCCAGTAGTATAGCCGGGACTAGCTATAATGAGCAGTTCTTC	CASSIAGTSYNEQFF
TRBV9	TRBJ2-7	TRBD2	.	TGTGCCAGCAGCGTAGATAGCGGGAGGGCTTACGAGCAGTACTTC	CASSVDSGRAYEQYF
TRBV29-1	TRBJ2-1	.	.	TGCAGCGTTGAGCGGTCCCCCAATGAGCAGTTCTTC	CSVERSPNEQFF
TRBV6-1	TRBJ2-7	TRBD1	.	TGTGCCAGCAGTGGTACCCCGGGACAGGGTATGTACGAGCAGTACTTC	CASSGTPGQGMYEQYF
TRBV2	TRBJ2-5	.	.	TGTGCCAGCAGTGCCCAGGCGACCTGGGGGGAGACCCAGTACTTC	CASSAQATWGETQYF
TRBV7-2	TRBJ1-5	.	.	TGTGCCAGCAGCTTACAGGGGACTAGCAATCAGCCCCAGCATTTT	CASSLQGTSNQPQHF
TRBV19	TRBJ1-4	.	.	TGTGCCAGTAGTATAGGAGGGGCTATGGAACTGTTTTTT	CASSIGGAMELFF
TRBV11-3	TRBJ2-3	.	.	TGTGCCAGCAGCGATAAAGGGTCGGGTAGCACAGATACGCAGTATTTT	CASSDKGSGSTDTQYF
TRBV7-9	TRBJ1-1	.	.	TGTGCCAGCAGCCGTATCCTAAGGCGAAGTGGGACTGAAGCTTTCTTT	CASSRILRRSGTEAFF
TRBV5-1	TRBJ1-2	TRBD1	.	TGCGCCAGCAGCTTGGACAGGGGGCGGATGGGCTACACCTTC	CASSLDRGRMGYTF
TRBV6-6	TRBJ1-6	.	.	TGTGCCAGCACTCTTCGGGGCACCGATTCACCCCTCCACTTT	CASTLRGTDSPLHF
TRBV7-9	TRBJ2-2	.	.	TGTGCCACCAGGGTGGGGGCAGGATCCACCGGGGAGCTGTTTTTT	CATRVGAGSTGELFF
TRBV5-1	TRBJ2-2	.	.	TGCGCCAGCAGCCAGGACAGTAACACCGGGGAGCTGTTTTTT	CASSQDSNTGELFF
TRBV18	TRBJ1-5	.	.	TGTGCCAGCTCACCATCAGGGGCTTATCAGCCCCAGCATTTT	CASSPSGAYQPQHF
TRBV5-1	TRBJ1-2	.	.	TGCGCCAGCAGCCAGCGGCAGGGGCACGACTATGGCTACACCTTC	CASSQRQGHDYGYTF
TRBV27	TRBJ2-3	TRBD2	.	TGTGCCAGCAGTTTATCGGCTAGCGGGAGGGGAACAGATACGCAGTATTTT	CASSLSASGRGTDTQYF
TRBV20-1	TRBJ2-3	.	.	TGCAGTATAGGGGGATCAGATACGCAGTATTTT	CSIGGSDTQYF
TRBV5-1	TRBJ2-3	TRBD2	.	TGCGCCAGCAGCGATCTGGCGGGAGGGCCCCACATAGATACGCAGTATTTT	CASSDLAGGPHIDTQYF
TRBV7-9	TRBJ2-3	TRBD1	once	TGTGCCAGCAGCTTGGGACAGGGGGTAGATACGCAGTATTTT	CASSLGQGVDTQYF
TRBV13	TRBJ1-1	.	.	TGTGCCAGCAGCTTAGGAAGCCAGCTAAACACTGAAGCTTTCTTT	CASSLGSQLNTEAFF